The clone carrying this T cell receptor (beta chain) was picked up many times. Through Arm-PCR of CDR3 regions and iRepertoire HTBI primers, TCR beta libraries were built. TCRdb re-called the multiplex PCR reads through MiXCR, storing one row per CDR3 protein. The sample carries more than 400,000 distinct CDR3 sequences, roughly 17% recorded once. The data belong to a study of regulatory T cells in long-lasting Graves disease. Specified time point: newly diagnosed GD, antithyroid drugs for less than 3 months. Making the TCR library involved RNA that had been extracted from PBMCs. Graves' disease diagnosis relied on American Thyroid Association guidelines. The CDR3 is 15 residues long. V lost 1 base and J 2 bases, leaving 12 bases between the germline ends. Germline CDR1 and CDR2: SGHVS and FQNEAQ. These records were also assigned to another study, of T cells in Graves' hyperthyroidism and ophthalmopathy.

This sequence joins TRBV7-8 and TRBJ2-7, with D possibly TRBD2 on 6 matching bases. The TCR was taken from a man between 40 and 49 years old with Graves disease. The sample consisted of peripheral blood mononuclear cells (PBMCs), taken at new diagnosis, from a patient treated with antithyroid drugs. The CDR3 loop is CASSLGASDTYEQYF. The CDR3 coding sequence is TGTGCCAGCAGCTTAGGGGCTAGCGACACCTACGAGCAGTACTTC.